A selection of T cell receptor beta chains follows, all from one sample in a study of blood T cell repertoires in COVID-19. The protocol was immunoSEQ multiplex PCR, while the TCRdb copy is restricted to in-frame clones and leaves out a portion. The repertoire consists of about 150,000 clones, with about 80% occurring once and the leading ten covering 15% to 20%. The material sequenced was PBMCs or T cells enriched from blood (not recorded which). These TCRs come from a woman between 70 and 85 years old in a cohort exposed to, infected with or recovered from COVID-19 (not recorded which). Each CDR3 is given with its conserved first and last residue. The D gene is left open where the match is weak. Clone size is shown for a subset of rows, as once, few, many or a class of expanded clone.

j_call d_call clone_size v_call cdr3_nt cdr3_aa
TRBJ2-2 . once TRBV25-1 TGTGCCAGCAGTCCCCCGGCCTCCCGACTGGGCGGGGAGCTGTTTTTT CASSPPASRLGGELFF
TRBJ2-2 . few TRBV27 TGTGCCAGCAGTCCCGACACCGGGGAGCTGTTTTTT CASSPDTGELFF
TRBJ2-2 TRBD1 . TRBV5-4 TGTGCCAGCAGACAAACAGGGGCCTGGGGTAGCGGGGAGCTGTTTTTT CASRQTGAWGSGELFF
TRBJ1-2 . . TRBV28 TGTGCCAGCAGCCTTCCCCCCACAGGGCCCTATGGCTACACCTTC CASSLPPTGPYGYTF
TRBJ2-7 TRBD2 . TRBV3-1/TRBV3-2 TGTGCCAGCAGCCAAGGCCACTCTAGCGGGAGGTTGAGGGAGCAGTACTTC CASSQGHSSGRLREQYF
TRBJ2-3 TRBD1 once TRBV7-9 TGTGCCAGCAGCTTCGGGACAGGGAGCGCAGATACGCAGTATTTT CASSFGTGSADTQYF
TRBJ1-2 TRBD1 . TRBV6-6 TGTGCCGCAGGGGGAGCTAACTATGGCTACACCTTC CAAGGANYGYTF
TRBJ2-7 TRBD1 . TRBV28 TGTGCCAGCAGTTTCAGGGGGCCAATCTACGAGCAGTACTTC CASSFRGPIYEQYF
TRBJ2-7 . . TRBV2 TGTGCCAGCACTTCTGGACTTTCCGCCGAGCAGTACTTC CASTSGLSAEQYF
TRBJ2-5 TRBD1 . TRBV28 TGTGCCAGCAGTTTAGACAGGGAAGAGACCCAGTACTTC CASSLDREETQYF
TRBJ1-6 . . TRBV3-1/TRBV3-2 TGTGCCAGCAGCCCATCCGAACAGGGAGGGTATTCACCCCTCCACTTT CASSPSEQGGYSPLHF
TRBJ1-1 . . TRBV28 TGTGCCAGCAGATATAACAGAAATGAAGCTTTCTTT CASRYNRNEAFF
TRBJ1-1 . . TRBV19 TGTGCCAGTAGTTCAGCCGGAGGGACTGAAGCTTTCTTT CASSSAGGTEAFF
TRBJ1-1 . few TRBV28 TGTGCCAGCAGTCCTCTACAGAGCACTGAAGCTTTCTTT CASSPLQSTEAFF
TRBJ2-7 . once TRBV19 TGTGCCAGTAGGGCAAATGCTGGCTACGAGCAGTACTTC CASRANAGYEQYF
TRBJ1-6 TRBD1 . TRBV6-5 TGTGCCAGCAATCGACAGGGGTCTGCTTCACCCCTCCACTTT CASNRQGSASPLHF
TRBJ2-1 TRBD2 . TRBV7-3 TGTGCCAGCAGCTTAAGGGGTCTAGCGGGAAATGTCAACAATGAGCAGTTCTTC CASSLRGLAGNVNNEQFF
TRBJ2-7 TRBD2 . TRBV5-1 TGCGCCAGCAGCTTGGATGGCGGGGGTTACGAGCAGTACTTC CASSLDGGGYEQYF
TRBJ1-6 TRBD1 . TRBV19 TGTGCCAGTAGCTCAACCGGGACAGGAGTCCACTTT CASSSTGTGVHF
TRBJ1-5 . . TRBV12-3/TRBV12-4 TGTGCCAGCAGTTTACTATTCCAGCCCCAGCATTTT CASSLLFQPQHF
TRBJ1-1 TRBD1 few TRBV4-2 TGTGCCAGCAGCTACGACAGGGGGAACACTGAAGCTTTCTTT CASSYDRGNTEAFF
TRBJ2-5 TRBD1 . TRBV11-1 TGTGCCAGCAGCAGGAGGGGACAGGTAATAGAGACCCAGTACTTC CASSRRGQVIETQYF
TRBJ2-1 . . TRBV24-1 TGTGCCACCAGTGACCCGGGACTTGGGGACAATGAGCAGTTCTTC CATSDPGLGDNEQFF
TRBJ1-1 TRBD1 once TRBV27 TGTGCCAGCAGTTTAAGGACAGGTTCGAACACTGAAGCTTTCTTT CASSLRTGSNTEAFF
TRBJ1-1 TRBD1 . TRBV9 TGTGCCAGCAGCGAACAGGGGCAGAACACTGAAGCTTTCTTT CASSEQGQNTEAFF
TRBJ2-1 . . TRBV11-2 TGTGCCAGCAGCTTACGGCCAGACAGCTCCTACAATGAGCAGTTCTTC CASSLRPDSSYNEQFF
TRBJ2-1 . . TRBV7-6 TGTGCCAGCAGCCCAAGGGTCGGGGACTCCAATGAGCAGTTCTTC CASSPRVGDSNEQFF
TRBJ1-2 . . TRBV16 TGTGCCAGCAGCCGGACAGATTACCTATGGAGCTACACCTTC CASSRTDYLWSYTF
TRBJ2-1 TRBD2 . TRBV25-1 TGTGCCAGCAGTGATCCCTCGGCGGGAGTTAACAATGAGCAGTTCTTC CASSDPSAGVNNEQFF
TRBJ1-2 . . TRBV25-1 TGTGCCAGCAGTGAAACTGGTGGTGAACCCTATGGCTACACCTTC CASSETGGEPYGYTF
TRBJ2-5 TRBD2 . TRBV24-1 TGTGCCACCAGTGAACAAGGACTAGCGGGAGCAGAGACCCAGTACTTC CATSEQGLAGAETQYF
TRBJ2-6 . . TRBV28 TGTGCCAGCACAGAAAGGATAGGACTGTCTGGGGCCAACGTCCTGACTTTC CASTERIGLSGANVLTF
TRBJ2-7 TRBD2 . TRBV6-6 TGTGCCAGCAGACCAACCGGGACTAGCGGGGTCTACGAGCAGTACTTC CASRPTGTSGVYEQYF
TRBJ2-2 TRBD1 . TRBV5-1 TGCGCCAGCAGCTTACAGGGGGCGACCACCGGGGAGCTGTTTTTT CASSLQGATTGELFF
TRBJ1-5 . . TRBV7-2 TGTGCCAGCAGCGACACTGGGCGTCAGCCCCAGCATTTT CASSDTGRQPQHF
TRBJ1-4 . few TRBV11-2 TGTGCCAGCAGACCAGGGGTAGGGTTTAATGAAAAACTGTTTTTT CASRPGVGFNEKLFF
TRBJ1-2 . . TRBV21-1 TGTGCCAGCAGCCCCCCCCAGAAAGATGGCTACACCTTC CASSPPQKDGYTF
TRBJ2-2 . . TRBV9 TGTGCCAGCAGCGTACAGGGGCTGAACACCGGGGAGCTGTTTTTT CASSVQGLNTGELFF
TRBJ2-1 TRBD2 . TRBV25-1 TGTGCCTCCGCCCCGGGCCTAGCGGGGCTCTATGAGCAGTTCTTC CASAPGLAGLYEQFF
TRBJ1-2 TRBD1 . TRBV11-1 TGTGCCAGCAGACGGGACAGTAATAACTATGGCTACACCTTC CASRRDSNNYGYTF
TRBJ1-4 . few TRBV5-1 TGCGCCAGCGCGATTTCCACCACTAATGAAAAACTGTTTTTT CASAISTTNEKLFF
TRBJ2-1 TRBD1 . TRBV24-1 TGTGCCACCAGTGATATTCCGGGACAGGGTCCCTACAATGAGCAGTTCTTC CATSDIPGQGPYNEQFF
TRBJ2-2 TRBD2 . TRBV7-6 TGTGCCAGCAGCGCCGGCGCGGGAGCATTGGCCGGGGAGCTGTTTTTT CASSAGAGALAGELFF
TRBJ1-1 . few TRBV28 TGTGCCAGCAGTGCCGGGTCTAACACTGAAGCTTTCTTT CASSAGSNTEAFF
TRBJ1-5 . . TRBV6-5 TGTGCCAGCAGTAACCCGGGTGCCGGGGCCCAGCATTTT CASSNPGAGAQHF
TRBJ2-7 TRBD2 . TRBV2 TGTGCCAGCAGTGGTTTTAGCGGGAGGCCCGGTTGGGAGCAGTACTTC CASSGFSGRPGWEQYF
TRBJ2-2 . . TRBV9 TGTGCCAGCAGCTCAGTTTACGGGGCCGGGGAGCTGTTTTTT CASSSVYGAGELFF
TRBJ1-1 . once TRBV28 TGTGCCAGCAGGGAGGGCAACACTGAAGCTTTCTTT CASREGNTEAFF
TRBJ2-1 TRBD2 many TRBV7-3 TGTGCCAGCAGCTTAAACGCGGGAGTCGCTAGTGGTGAGCAGTTCTTC CASSLNAGVASGEQFF
TRBJ2-7 TRBD2 . TRBV5-1 TGCGCCAGCAGCTTGCGACTAGCCTCCTACGAGCAGTACTTC CASSLRLASYEQYF